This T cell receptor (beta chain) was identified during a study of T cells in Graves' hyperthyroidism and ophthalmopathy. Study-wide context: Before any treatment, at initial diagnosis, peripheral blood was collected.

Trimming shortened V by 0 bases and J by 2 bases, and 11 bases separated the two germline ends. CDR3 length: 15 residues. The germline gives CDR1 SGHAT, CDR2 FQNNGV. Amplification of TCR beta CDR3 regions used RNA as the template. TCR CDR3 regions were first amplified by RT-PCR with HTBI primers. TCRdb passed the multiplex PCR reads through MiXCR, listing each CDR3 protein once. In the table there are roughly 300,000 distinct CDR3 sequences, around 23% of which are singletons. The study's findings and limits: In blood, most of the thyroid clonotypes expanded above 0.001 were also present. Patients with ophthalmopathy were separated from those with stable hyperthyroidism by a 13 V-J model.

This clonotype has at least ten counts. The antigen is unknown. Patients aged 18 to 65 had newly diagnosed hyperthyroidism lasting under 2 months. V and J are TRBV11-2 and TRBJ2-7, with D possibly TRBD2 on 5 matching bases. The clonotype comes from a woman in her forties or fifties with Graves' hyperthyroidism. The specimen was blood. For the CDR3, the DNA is TGTGCCAGCAGCTTAGATCGGGGAGACACCTACGAGCAGTACTTC. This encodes CASSLDRGDTYEQYF.